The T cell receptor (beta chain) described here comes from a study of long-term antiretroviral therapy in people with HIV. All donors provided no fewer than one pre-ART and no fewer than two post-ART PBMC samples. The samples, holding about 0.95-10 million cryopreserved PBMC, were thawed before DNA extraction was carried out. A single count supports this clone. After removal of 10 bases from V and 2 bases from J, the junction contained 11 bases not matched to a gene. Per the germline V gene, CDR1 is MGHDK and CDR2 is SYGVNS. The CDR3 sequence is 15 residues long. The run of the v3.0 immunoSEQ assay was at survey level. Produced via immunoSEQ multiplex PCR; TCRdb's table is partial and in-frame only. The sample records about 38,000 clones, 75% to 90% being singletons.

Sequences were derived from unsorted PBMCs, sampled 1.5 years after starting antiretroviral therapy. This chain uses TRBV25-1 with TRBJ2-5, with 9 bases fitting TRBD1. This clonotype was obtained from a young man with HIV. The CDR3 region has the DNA TGTGCCACTACGCCCAGGACAGGGGTTCAAGAGACCCAGTACTTC. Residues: CATTPRTGVQETQYF.